Presented here are 9 T cell receptor beta chains from one specimen sequenced in a study of CD8 T cells in Susac syndrome. Random hexamers were used to reverse transcribe 0.5 to 1 ug of RNA. TCRdb re-analysed the immunoSEQ multiplex PCR reads in MiXCR, keeping a single row per CDR3 protein. The sample lists a few hundred thousand distinct CDR3 sequences; roughly 94% were seen once. Sample: CD4+ T cells from PBMCs. These receptors all stem from a human donor with multiple sclerosis.

This chain joins TRBV10-3 and TRBJ2-3; TRBD1 is a possible D gene (6 bases). The length of the CDR3 is 14 residues. Germline V CDR1 and CDR2: ENHRY, SYGVKD. V dropped 7 bases and J dropped 2 bases, with 13 bases sitting between them. CDR3 region: CAITQTGSTDTQYF. In DNA form, the CDR3 reads TGTGCCATCACCCAAACAGGGTCCACAGATACGCAGTATTTT.

This chain joins TRBV3-1 and TRBJ1-6; the D is unclear. The CDR3 extends over 15 amino acids. Trimming took off 1 base at V and 10 bases at J, with 14 bases between the two ends. The germline CDR1 and CDR2 sequences are LGHDT and YNNKEL (reference sequence). CDR3 sequence (DNA): TGTGCCAGCAGCCAAGGGAGGCCGTCGGGCTCACCCCTCCACTTT. It translates to CASSQGRPSGSPLHF. Filled out from reference TRBV3-1 and TRBJ1-6, the complete variable domain reads DTAVSQTPKYLVTQMGNDKSIKCEQNLGHDTMYWYKQDSKKFLKIMFSYNNKELIINETVPNRFSPKSPDKAHLNLHINSLELGDSAVYFCASSQGRPSGSPLHFGNGTRLTVT.

The chain has TRBV6-5 and TRBJ2-1, with 12 bases aligning to TRBD1. The V and J ends lost 6 bases and 7 bases, in that order; junction bases with no gene match: 4. Germline CDR1 reads MNHEY; CDR2 reads SVGAGI. The CDR3 totals 14 residues. The CDR3 loop reads CASRGTGGINEQFF. In DNA, the CDR3 is TGTGCCAGCAGGGGGACAGGGGGCATAAATGAGCAGTTCTTC.

The chain is built from TRBV12-3 or TRBV12-4 and TRBJ2-2, with TRBD1 matching over 11 bases. V lost 6 bases to trimming and J lost 3 bases; unmatched junction nucleotides: 6. The CDR3 contains 16 residues. The CDR3 here is CASSEGTGGDTGELFF. The DNA of the CDR3 is TGTGCCAGCAGCGAAGGGACAGGGGGAGACACCGGGGAGCTGTTTTTT.

This clonotype has just one count. The gene calls are TRBV25-1 and TRBJ1-6; D unclear. The ends were cut back, 4 bases at V and 5 bases at J, with 12 bases in the middle. This CDR3 contains 15 residues. The germline V gene encodes CDR1 MGHDK and CDR2 SYGVNS. The CDR3 DNA sequence: TGTGCCAGCAGTGGCTTCCCGCCGGATAATTCACCCCTCCACTTT. Residues: CASSGFPPDNSPLHF.

The chain recombines TRBV20-1 with TRBJ2-5; a weak D match, TRBD2 (5 bases). The CDR3 spans 11 residues. In germline, CDR1 is DFQATT, CDR2 SNEGSKA (reference sequence). With 6 bases removed from V and 3 bases from J, the gap between germline ends came to 8 bases. CDR3 in amino acids: CSAKREETQYF. In DNA form, the CDR3 reads TGCAGTGCGAAGAGGGAAGAGACCCAGTACTTC.

The J gene is TRBJ2-5, the V gene TRBV28; D might be TRBD1 (5 bases). Germline values: CDR1 MDHEN, CDR2 SYDVKM. The CDR3 consists of 10 residues. Trimming took off 7 bases at V and 5 bases at J, with 5 bases between the two ends. The CDR3, as DNA: TGTGCCAGCACAGGGGAGACCCAGTACTTC. It codes for CASTGETQYF.

This clonotype was seen once. The rearrangement joins TRBV3-1 to TRBJ1-2; a possible D gene is TRBD1 (6 bases). CDR1 and CDR2 from the germline V gene are LGHDT and YNNKEL (reference sequence). The V and J ends lost 4 bases and 7 bases respectively, with 19 bases between them. The CDR3 has 15 amino acids. The CDR3 region is CASSPSGGLIRGYTF. For the CDR3, the DNA is TGTGCCAGCAGCCCCAGCGGGGGCCTGATACGTGGCTACACCTTC.

In nucleotides, the CDR3 is TGTGCCAGCTCACCGGTCCGGCAGGACCAGTTCTTC. It specifies CASSPVRQDQFF. The V gene is TRBV18, the J gene TRBJ2-1; no clear D. The CDR3 is 12 residues long. Per the germline V gene, CDR1 is KGHSH and CDR2 is LQKENI. V lost 3 bases, J lost 13 bases, and 13 bases lay in between.